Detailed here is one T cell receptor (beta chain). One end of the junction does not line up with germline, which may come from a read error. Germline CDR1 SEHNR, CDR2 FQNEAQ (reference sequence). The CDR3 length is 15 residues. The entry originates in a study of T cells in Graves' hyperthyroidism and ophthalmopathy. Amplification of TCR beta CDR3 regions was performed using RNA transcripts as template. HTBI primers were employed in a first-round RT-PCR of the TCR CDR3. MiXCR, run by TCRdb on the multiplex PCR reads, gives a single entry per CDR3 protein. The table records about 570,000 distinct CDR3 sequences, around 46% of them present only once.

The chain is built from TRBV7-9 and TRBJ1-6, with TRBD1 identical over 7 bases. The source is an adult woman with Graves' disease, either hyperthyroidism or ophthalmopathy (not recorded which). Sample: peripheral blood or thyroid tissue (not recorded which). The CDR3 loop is CTSSYTGDGNSPLHF. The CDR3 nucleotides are TGTACCAGCAGCTATACAGGGGATGGGAATTCACCCCTCCACTTT.